This T cell receptor (beta chain) was identified during a study of cytomegalovirus exposure and HLA in healthy donors. The PCR employed 60 Vbeta primers together with 13 Jbeta primers. Produced via immunoSEQ multiplex PCR; TCRdb's table is partial and in-frame only. There are under 200,000 clones in the sample; roughly 73% occur only once, and roughly 1.9% lies in the top ten. The donors, nominally healthy at sampling, likely had unrecorded immune exposures. This clone was detected a few times. The antigen remains undetermined. V was clipped by 1 base and J by 6 bases; unmatched bases: 12. Germline CDR1 reads SGHNT; CDR2 reads YYREEE (reference sequence). CDR3 length equals 17 residues. Notes on the study in general: The majority of CMV-associated TCR beta chains were reported as apparently HLA-restricted in a later analysis. An analysis was carried out at a later point. It showed that HLA-associated TCR beta chains were more clonally expanded than equally common non-associated chains.

The receptor comes from a woman aged 25 to 45 in good health and CMV-seronegative. The chain has TRBV5-4 and TRBJ1-4; 7 bases line up with TRBD1. What was sequenced was PBMCs. This CDR3 is CASSLLGTDGLDEKLFF. The DNA of the CDR3 is TGTGCCAGCAGCTTGTTGGGGACAGATGGGCTGGATGAAAAACTGTTTTTT.